This T cell receptor beta chain was observed in a study of shared clonotypes between healthy human individuals. Study-wide background: Participating donors consisted of two women and a few men aged 18 to 49. Study results and caveats: Non-shared clonotypes displayed generation probabilities falling below those of clonotypes present in all four donors.

Each replicate PCR on the sorted subsets used 200 ng DNA (around 30,000 T cell genomes). Measured with immunoSEQ multiplex PCR; TCRdb has only the in-frame clones, and not every one. The repertoire holds over 2 million clones, about 95% seen once, with about 1.1% in the top ten. With respect to this clone: Its target is not known.

Trimming stripped 0 bases from V and 2 bases from J, with 14 bases between. The germline CDR1 and CDR2 sequences are LNHNV and YYDKDF (reference sequence). This CDR3 has 16 residues. Naive CD8 cells, CD45RO-negative and positively selected for CCR7, excluded terminally differentiated effector memory CD45RA+ cells. V and J are TRBV15 and TRBJ2-7; tentatively, D is TRBD1 (5 bases). The sequence came from a man in his late teens or twenties in good health. The sequenced sample consisted of naive CD8+ T cells sorted from blood. This chain's CDR3 is CATSREGAGITYEQYF. For the CDR3, the DNA is TGTGCCACCAGCAGAGAAGGGGCAGGGATAACCTACGAGCAGTACTTC.